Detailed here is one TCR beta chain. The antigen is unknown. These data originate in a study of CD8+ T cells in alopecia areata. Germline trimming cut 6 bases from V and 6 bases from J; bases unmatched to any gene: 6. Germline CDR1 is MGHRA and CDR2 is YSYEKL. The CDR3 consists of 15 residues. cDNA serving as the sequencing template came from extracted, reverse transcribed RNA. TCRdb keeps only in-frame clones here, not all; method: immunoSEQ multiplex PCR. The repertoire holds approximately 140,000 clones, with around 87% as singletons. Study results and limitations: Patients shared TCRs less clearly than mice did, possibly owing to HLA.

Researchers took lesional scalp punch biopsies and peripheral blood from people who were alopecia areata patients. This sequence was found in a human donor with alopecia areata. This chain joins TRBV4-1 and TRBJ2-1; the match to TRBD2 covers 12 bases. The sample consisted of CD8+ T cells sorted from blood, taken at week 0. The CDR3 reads CASSSTSGRTNEQFF. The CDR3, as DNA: TGCGCCAGCAGTTCGACTAGCGGGAGAACCAATGAGCAGTTCTTC.